These 2 T cell receptor beta chains share one sample of origin, sequenced in a study of T cells in Graves' hyperthyroidism and ophthalmopathy. Using RNA transcripts as the source, TCR beta CDR3 regions were amplified. During a first-round RT-PCR of the TCR CDR3, the HTBI primer set was used. TCRdb reprocessed the multiplex PCR reads with MiXCR, giving one entry per CDR3 protein. Counted here are almost 250,000 distinct CDR3 sequences, roughly a quarter occurring once; the ten biggest clones make up approximately 35%. The sample comprised blood. The receptor source for this set is a middle-aged woman with Graves' ophthalmopathy.

The sample holds many counts of this clonotype. This chain connects TRBV12-3 or TRBV12-4 to TRBJ1-1, with D tentatively TRBD1 (5 bases). V shed 11 bases and J shed 1 base, with 20 bases lying between them. The CDR3 has 15 amino acids. The CDR3 DNA sequence: TGTGCCTGTACAGGAGTCGCTATTGGGAACACTGAAGCTTTCTTT. It codes for CACTGVAIGNTEAFF.

This clonotype was found many times. The chain links TRBV29-1 to TRBJ2-5; 8 bases fit TRBD1. This CDR3 region has 13 residues. V lost 6 bases to trimming and J lost 4 bases; unmatched junction nucleotides: 7. CDR1 is SQVTM and CDR2 is ANQGSEA in the germline V gene. The CDR3 sequence is CSVAGTGGETQYF. Here the CDR3 DNA reads TGCAGCGTCGCCGGGACAGGAGGAGAGACCCAGTACTTC.